These 10 T cell receptor beta chains were all obtained from the same sample, sequenced in a study of blood T cell repertoires in COVID-19. Sequencing was performed with immunoSEQ multiplex PCR; in TCRdb, only in-frame clones are kept and a portion is missing. The sample includes some 250,000 clones, about 76% seen only once; the top ten take roughly 2.9%. Specimen: peripheral blood. Receptors were obtained from a woman aged 55 to 70 with active or convalescent COVID-19.

V is TRBV6-5 and J is TRBJ1-2; TRBD1 matches at 10 bases. The CDR3 has 16 amino acids. The junction had 8 bases not matched to a gene; V was cut back by 2 bases and J by 5 bases. Per germline, CDR1 MNHEY and CDR2 SVGAGI. CDR3 nucleotides: TGTGCCAGCAGTTACACAGGACAGGGGGTGCCTTATGGCTACACCTTC. As protein: CASSYTGQGVPYGYTF.

The chain combines TRBV9 with TRBJ2-7; the D is unclear. The CDR3 runs 13 residues. Trimming removed 8 bases at V and 0 bases at J, with 12 bases between. Germline V lookup: CDR1 SGDLS, CDR2 YYNGEE. The CDR3, as DNA: TGTGCCAGTTCTCCGCTTAGCTCCTACGAGCAGTACTTC. As protein: CASSPLSSYEQYF.

CDR3: CASSRPLTGIGSPLHF. The CDR3 DNA reads as TGTGCCAGCAGCCGACCCCTGACAGGGATCGGTTCACCCCTCCACTTT. The J gene is TRBJ1-6, the V gene TRBV14; 7 bases align to TRBD1. Trimming cost V 4 bases and J 9 bases; bases outside gene matches: 12. Germline CDR1 is SGHDN and CDR2 is FVKESK. This CDR3 contains 16 residues. Full variable domain (rest looked up from reference TRBV14 and TRBJ1-6): EAGVTQFPSHSVIEKGQTVTLRCDPISGHDNLYWYRRVMGKEIKFLLHFVKESKQDESGMPNNRFLAERTGGTYSTLKVQPAELEDSGVYFCASSRPLTGIGSPLHFGNGTRLTVT.

In its sample, this clone was seen a few times. The chain carries TRBV19 and TRBJ1-1; TRBD1 aligns across 9 bases. The CDR3 length is 18 residues. Trimming removed 3 bases from V and 3 bases from J; junction bases left unmatched: 14. Germline values: CDR1 LNHDA, CDR2 SQIVND (reference sequence). CDR3 sequence: CASSMPWTGASEDTEAFF. In DNA form, the CDR3 reads TGTGCCAGTAGTATGCCTTGGACAGGGGCAAGCGAGGACACTGAAGCTTTCTTT.

This chain joins TRBV5-4 and TRBJ1-2; D gene ambiguous. The CDR3 has 14 amino acids. Trimming took 0 bases from V and 2 from J, leaving 8 bases between them. Germline assignment: CDR1 SGHNT and CDR2 YYREEE (reference sequence). The CDR3 DNA reads TGTGCCAGCAGCTTGGAGCCAGGCAACTATGGCTACACCTTC. Translated, it gives CASSLEPGNYGYTF.

This clone turned up a few times. This rearrangement joins TRBV6-6 to TRBJ2-7, with 7 bases that match TRBD1. This CDR3 region has 16 residues. CDR1 and CDR2 (germline): MNHNY, SVGAGI (reference sequence). J gave up 3 bases and V 0 bases, and 8 bases lay outside the gene matches. CDR3: CASSYSRIGTDYEQYF. In DNA form, the CDR3 reads TGTGCCAGCAGTTACTCTAGAATCGGGACAGACTACGAGCAGTACTTC.

The chain is built from TRBV5-6 and TRBJ2-7; the match to TRBD2 covers 10 bases. The CDR3 has 18 residues. V lost 6 bases, J lost 3 bases, and 18 bases stayed unmatched. Germline CDR1 reads SGHDT; CDR2 reads YYEEEE. The CDR3, as DNA: TGTGCCAGCACCCACGCTAGCGGGGGAGAGAGAATACACTACGAGCAGTACTTC. It encodes CASTHASGGERIHYEQYF.

This chain uses TRBV5-6 with TRBJ2-7; the match to TRBD2 covers 13 bases. This CDR3 is built from 15 residues. CDR1 and CDR2 from the germline V gene are SGHDT and YYEEEE. V was pared by 3 bases and J by 4 bases, with 4 bases of the junction left unmatched. The CDR3 reads CASSSTSGGAYEQYF. CDR3 sequence (DNA): TGTGCCAGCAGCTCAACTAGCGGGGGGGCGTACGAGCAGTACTTC.

This clone has a handful of counts. This sequence joins TRBV4-1 and TRBJ1-2; 7 nucleotides align to TRBD1. Germline V lookup: CDR1 MGHRA, CDR2 YSYEKL. There are 15 residues in the CDR3. V dropped 2 bases and J dropped 7; count of bases not matched to a gene: 10. CDR3 nucleotides: TGCGCCAGCAGCCAACCCGGACAGGCATTGGGTGGCTACACCTTC. Translating gives CASSQPGQALGGYTF.

V usage is TRBV4-1 and J usage is TRBJ2-7, with D perhaps TRBD1 (5 bases). This CDR3 contains 17 residues. Between the trimmed V and J ends, which lost 2 bases and 0 bases, there was a span of 17 bases. The germline V gene has CDR1 MGHRA and CDR2 YSYEKL. The CDR3: CASSQKDGRASSYEQYF. CDR3 nucleotide sequence: TGCGCCAGCAGCCAAAAAGATGGCAGGGCAAGCTCCTACGAGCAGTACTTC.